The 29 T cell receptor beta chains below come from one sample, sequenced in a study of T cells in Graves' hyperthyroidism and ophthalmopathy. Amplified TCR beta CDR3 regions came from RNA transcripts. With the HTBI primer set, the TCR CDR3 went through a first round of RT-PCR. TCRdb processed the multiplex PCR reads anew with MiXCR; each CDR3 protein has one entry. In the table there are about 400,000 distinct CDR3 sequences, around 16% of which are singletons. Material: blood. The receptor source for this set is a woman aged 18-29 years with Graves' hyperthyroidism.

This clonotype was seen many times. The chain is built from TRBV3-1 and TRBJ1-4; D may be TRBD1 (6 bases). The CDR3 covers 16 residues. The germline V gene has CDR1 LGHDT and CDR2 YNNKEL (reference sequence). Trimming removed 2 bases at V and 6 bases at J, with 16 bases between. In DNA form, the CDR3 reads TGTGCCAGCAGCCAAAACGGAGTACAGGGAGATGAAAAACTGTTTTTT. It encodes CASSQNGVQGDEKLFF. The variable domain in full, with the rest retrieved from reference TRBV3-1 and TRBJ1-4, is DTAVSQTPKYLVTQMGNDKSIKCEQNLGHDTMYWYKQDSKKFLKIMFSYNNKELIINETVPNRFSPKSPDKAHLNLHINSLELGDSAVYFCASSQNGVQGDEKLFFGSGTQLSVL.

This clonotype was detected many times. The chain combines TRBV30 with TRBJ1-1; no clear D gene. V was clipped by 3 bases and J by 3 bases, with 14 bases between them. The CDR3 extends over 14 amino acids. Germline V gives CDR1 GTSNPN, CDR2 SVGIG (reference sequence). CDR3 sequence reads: CAWRRAGKYTEAFF. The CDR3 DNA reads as TGTGCCTGGAGGAGGGCAGGTAAATACACTGAAGCTTTCTTT.

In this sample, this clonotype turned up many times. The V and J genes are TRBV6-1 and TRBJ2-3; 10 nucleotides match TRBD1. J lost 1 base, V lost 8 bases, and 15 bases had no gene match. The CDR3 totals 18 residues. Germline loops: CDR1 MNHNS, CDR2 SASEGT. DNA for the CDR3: TGTGCCAGCGCCCGGGGACAGGGGCCTTCGGGTGGCACAGATACGCAGTATTTT. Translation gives CASARGQGPSGGTDTQYF.

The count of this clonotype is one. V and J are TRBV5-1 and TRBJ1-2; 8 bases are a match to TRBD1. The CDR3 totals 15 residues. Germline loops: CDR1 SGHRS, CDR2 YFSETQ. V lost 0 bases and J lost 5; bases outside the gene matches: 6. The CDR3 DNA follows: TGCGCCAGCAGCTTGGGGGCAGGGGGCGAGTATGGCTACACCTTC. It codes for CASSLGAGGEYGYTF.

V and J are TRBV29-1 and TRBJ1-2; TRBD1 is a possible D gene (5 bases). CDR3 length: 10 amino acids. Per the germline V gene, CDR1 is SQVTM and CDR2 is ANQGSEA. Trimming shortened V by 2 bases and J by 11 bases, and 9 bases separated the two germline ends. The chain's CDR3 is CSVEKGRYTF. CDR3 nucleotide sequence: TGCAGCGTTGAAAAGGGGCGATACACCTTC.

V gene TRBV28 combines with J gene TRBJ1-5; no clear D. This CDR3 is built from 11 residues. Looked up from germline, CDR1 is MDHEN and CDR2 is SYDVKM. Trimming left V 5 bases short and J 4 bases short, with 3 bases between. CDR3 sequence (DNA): TGTGCCAGCAGTCCTAATCAGCCCCAGCATTTT. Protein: CASSPNQPQHF.

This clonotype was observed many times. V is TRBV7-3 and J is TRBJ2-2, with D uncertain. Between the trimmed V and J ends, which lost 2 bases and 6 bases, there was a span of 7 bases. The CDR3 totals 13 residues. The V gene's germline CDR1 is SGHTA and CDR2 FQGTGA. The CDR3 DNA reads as TGTGCCAGCAGCTTAGGTTGGGCCGGGGAGCTGTTTTTT. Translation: CASSLGWAGELFF.

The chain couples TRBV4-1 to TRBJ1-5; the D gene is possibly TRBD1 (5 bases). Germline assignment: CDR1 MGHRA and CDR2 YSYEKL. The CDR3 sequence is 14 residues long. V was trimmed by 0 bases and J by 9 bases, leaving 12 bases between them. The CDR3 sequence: CASSQEGNDRPQHF. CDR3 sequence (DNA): TGCGCCAGCAGCCAAGAAGGTAACGACAGGCCCCAGCATTTT.

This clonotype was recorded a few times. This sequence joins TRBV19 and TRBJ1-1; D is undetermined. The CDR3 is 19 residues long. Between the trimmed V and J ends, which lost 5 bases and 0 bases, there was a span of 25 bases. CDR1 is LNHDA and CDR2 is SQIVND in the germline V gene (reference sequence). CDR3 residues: CASSAPLFRVRNMNTEAFF. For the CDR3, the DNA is TGTGCCAGTAGTGCTCCACTTTTTCGGGTACGAAATATGAACACTGAAGCTTTCTTT.

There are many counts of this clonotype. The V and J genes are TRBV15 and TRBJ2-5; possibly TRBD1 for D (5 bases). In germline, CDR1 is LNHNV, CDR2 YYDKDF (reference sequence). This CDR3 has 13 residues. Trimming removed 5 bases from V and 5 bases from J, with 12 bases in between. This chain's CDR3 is CATSGAWGETQYF. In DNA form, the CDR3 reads TGTGCCACCAGCGGGGCCTGGGGCGAGACCCAGTACTTC.

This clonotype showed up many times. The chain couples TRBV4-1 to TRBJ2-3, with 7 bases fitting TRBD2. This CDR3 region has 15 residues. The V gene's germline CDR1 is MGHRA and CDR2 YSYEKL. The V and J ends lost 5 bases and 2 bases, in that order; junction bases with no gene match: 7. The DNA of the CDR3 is TGCGCCAGCAGCAGGGGCGGGAGCAACACAGATACGCAGTATTTT. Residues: CASSRGGSNTDTQYF.

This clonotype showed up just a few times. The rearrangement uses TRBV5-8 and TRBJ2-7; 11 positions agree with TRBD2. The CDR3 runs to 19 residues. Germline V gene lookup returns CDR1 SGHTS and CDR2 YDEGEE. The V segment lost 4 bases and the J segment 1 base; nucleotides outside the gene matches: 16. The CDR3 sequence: CASSRGTSGFVRRSYEQYF. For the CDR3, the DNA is TGTGCCAGCAGCCGCGGGACTAGCGGCTTCGTAAGGAGGTCCTACGAGCAGTACTTC.

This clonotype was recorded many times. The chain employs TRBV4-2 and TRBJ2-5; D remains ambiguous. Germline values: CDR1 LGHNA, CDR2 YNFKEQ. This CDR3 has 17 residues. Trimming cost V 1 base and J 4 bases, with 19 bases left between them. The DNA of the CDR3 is TGTGCCAGCAGCCAAGCCTGGCAAGAAGGGTACCCAGAGACCCAGTACTTC. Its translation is CASSQAWQEGYPETQYF.

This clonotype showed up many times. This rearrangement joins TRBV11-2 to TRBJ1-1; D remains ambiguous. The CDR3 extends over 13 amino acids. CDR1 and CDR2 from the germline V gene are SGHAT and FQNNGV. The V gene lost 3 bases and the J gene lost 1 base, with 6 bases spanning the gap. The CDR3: CASSFNGNTEAFF. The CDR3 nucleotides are TGTGCCAGCAGCTTCAACGGGAACACTGAAGCTTTCTTT.

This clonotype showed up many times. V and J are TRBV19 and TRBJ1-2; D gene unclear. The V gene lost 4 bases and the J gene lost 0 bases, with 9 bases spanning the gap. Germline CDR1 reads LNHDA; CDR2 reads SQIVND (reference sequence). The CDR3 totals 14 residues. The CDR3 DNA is TGTGCCAGTAGTACCACTGGGGCTAACTATGGCTACACCTTC. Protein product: CASSTTGANYGYTF.

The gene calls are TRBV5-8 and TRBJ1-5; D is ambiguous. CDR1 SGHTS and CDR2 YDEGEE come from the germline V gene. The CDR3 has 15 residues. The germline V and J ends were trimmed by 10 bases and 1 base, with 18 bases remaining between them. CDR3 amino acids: CAGLIQRGSNQPQHF. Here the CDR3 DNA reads TGTGCCGGCTTGATCCAGAGAGGAAGCAATCAGCCCCAGCATTTT.

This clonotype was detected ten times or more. CDR3 nucleotide sequence: TGTGCCAGCAGTTTGGGACAGGGACGTCAGCCCCAGCATTTT. It codes for CASSLGQGRQPQHF. The V gene is TRBV27, the J gene TRBJ1-5, with 9 bases identical to TRBD1. The CDR3 covers 14 residues. Germline CDR1 is MNHEY and CDR2 is SMNVEV (reference sequence). The J segment lost 6 bases and the V segment lost 3 bases, leaving 3 bases of the junction unmatched.

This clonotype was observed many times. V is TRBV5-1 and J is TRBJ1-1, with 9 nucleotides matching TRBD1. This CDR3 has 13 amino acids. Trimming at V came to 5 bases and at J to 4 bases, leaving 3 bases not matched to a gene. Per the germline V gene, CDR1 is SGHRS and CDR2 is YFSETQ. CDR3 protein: CASSKTGGTEAFF. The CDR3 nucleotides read TGCGCCAGCAGTAAGACAGGGGGCACTGAAGCTTTCTTT.

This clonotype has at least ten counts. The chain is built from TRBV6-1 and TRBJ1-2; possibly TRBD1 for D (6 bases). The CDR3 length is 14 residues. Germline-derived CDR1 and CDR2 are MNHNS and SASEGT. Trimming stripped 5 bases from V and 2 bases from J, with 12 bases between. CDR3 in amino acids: CASSSTGPNYGYTF. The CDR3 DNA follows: TGTGCCAGCAGTTCCACAGGGCCCAACTATGGCTACACCTTC.

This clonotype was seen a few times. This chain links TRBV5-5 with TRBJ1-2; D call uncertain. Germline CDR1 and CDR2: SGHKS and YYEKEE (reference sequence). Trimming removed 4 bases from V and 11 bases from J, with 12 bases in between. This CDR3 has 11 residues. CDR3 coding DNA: TGTGCCAGCAGCCTCTCCTGGGAGTACACCTTC. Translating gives CASSLSWEYTF.

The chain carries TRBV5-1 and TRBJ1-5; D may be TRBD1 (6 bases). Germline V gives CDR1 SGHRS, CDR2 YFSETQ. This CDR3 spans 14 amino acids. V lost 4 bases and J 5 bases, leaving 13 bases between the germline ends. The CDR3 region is CASSPLGGDQPQHF. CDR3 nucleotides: TGCGCCAGCAGCCCCTTGGGGGGCGATCAGCCCCAGCATTTT.

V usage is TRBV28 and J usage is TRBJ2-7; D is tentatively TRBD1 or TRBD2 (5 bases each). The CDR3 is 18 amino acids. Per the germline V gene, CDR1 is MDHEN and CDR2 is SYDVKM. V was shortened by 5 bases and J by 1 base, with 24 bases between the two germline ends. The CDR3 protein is CASSPRDRWLEGSYEQYF. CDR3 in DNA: TGTGCCAGCAGTCCCAGGGACCGTTGGCTAGAAGGTTCCTACGAGCAGTACTTC. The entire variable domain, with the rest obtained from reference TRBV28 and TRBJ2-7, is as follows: DVKVTQSSRYLVKRTGEKVFLECVQDMDHENMFWYRQDPGLGLRLIYFSYDVKMKEKGDIPEGYSVSREKKERFSLILESASTNQTSMYLCASSPRDRWLEGSYEQYFGPGTRLTVT.

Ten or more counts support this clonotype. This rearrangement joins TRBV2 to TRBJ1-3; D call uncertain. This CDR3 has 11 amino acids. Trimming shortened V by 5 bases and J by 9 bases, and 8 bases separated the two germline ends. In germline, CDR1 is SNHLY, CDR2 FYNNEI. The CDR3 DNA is TGTGCCAGCAGTAAGGAGCCCACCATATATTTT. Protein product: CASSKEPTIYF.

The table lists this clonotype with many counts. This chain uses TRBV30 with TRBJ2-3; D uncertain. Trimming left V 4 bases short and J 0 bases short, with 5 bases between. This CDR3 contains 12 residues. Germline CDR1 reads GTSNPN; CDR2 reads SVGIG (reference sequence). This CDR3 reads CAWTPSTDTQYF. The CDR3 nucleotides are TGTGCCTGGACCCCTAGCACAGATACGCAGTATTTT.

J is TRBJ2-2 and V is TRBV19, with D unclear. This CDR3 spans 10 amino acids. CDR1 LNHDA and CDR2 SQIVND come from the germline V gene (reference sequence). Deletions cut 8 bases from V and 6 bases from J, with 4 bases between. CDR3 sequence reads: CASEAGELFF. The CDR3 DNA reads TGTGCCAGTGAGGCCGGGGAGCTGTTTTTT. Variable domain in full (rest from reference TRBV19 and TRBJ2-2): DGGITQSPKYLFRKEGQNVTLSCEQNLNHDAMYWYRQDPGQGLRLIYYSQIVNDFQKGDIAEGYSVSREKKESFPLTVTSAQKNPTAFYLCASEAGELFFGEGSRLTVL.

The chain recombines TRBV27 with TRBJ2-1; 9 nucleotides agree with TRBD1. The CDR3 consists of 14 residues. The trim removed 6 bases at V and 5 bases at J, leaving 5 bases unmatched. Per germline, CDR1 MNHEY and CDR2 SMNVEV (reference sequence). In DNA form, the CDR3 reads TGTGCCAGCAGCCCGGGACAGGGACACAATGAGCAGTTCTTC. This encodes CASSPGQGHNEQFF.

The DNA for the CDR3 is TGTGCCACTTCACGGACAGAGAACACTGAAGCTTTCTTT. Translation gives CATSRTENTEAFF. This chain joins TRBV19 and TRBJ1-1, with TRBD1 as a possible D gene (6 bases). The CDR3 has 13 amino acids. Looked up from germline, CDR1 is LNHDA and CDR2 is SQIVND (reference sequence). V was clipped by 10 bases and J by 1 base, with 13 bases between them.

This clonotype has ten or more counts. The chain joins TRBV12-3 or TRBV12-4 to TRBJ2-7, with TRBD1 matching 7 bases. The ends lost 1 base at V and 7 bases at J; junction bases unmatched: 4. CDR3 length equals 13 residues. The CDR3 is CASSLGQGREQYF. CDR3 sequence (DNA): TGTGCCAGCAGTTTAGGACAGGGTCGAGAGCAGTACTTC.

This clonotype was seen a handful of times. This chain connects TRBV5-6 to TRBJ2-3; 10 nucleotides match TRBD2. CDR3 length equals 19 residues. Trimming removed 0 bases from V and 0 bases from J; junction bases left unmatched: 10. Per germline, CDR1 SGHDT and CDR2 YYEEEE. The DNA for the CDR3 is TGTGCCAGCAGCTTGGGGGGGACTAGCGTAGAAACTAGCACAGATACGCAGTATTTT. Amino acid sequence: CASSLGGTSVETSTDTQYF.